These 14 T cell receptor beta chains originate from one sample sequenced in a study of cytomegalovirus exposure and HLA in healthy donors. PCR used 60 Vbeta primers and 13 Jbeta primers. The table came from immunoSEQ multiplex PCR; TCRdb's copy has only in-frame clones and leaves some out. The table shows around 150,000 clones, with 70% to 85% occurring only once. The sequenced material came from PBMCs. The source of these receptors is a man aged 35-49 years in good health and CMV-seronegative.

The V call is TRBV7-8, the J call TRBJ2-7, with 12 bases matching TRBD2. The CDR3 is 18 amino acids. In germline, CDR1 is SGHVS, CDR2 FQNEAQ. Losses at the gene ends were 1 base for V and 0 bases for J; bases not matched to a gene: 7. The CDR3 nucleotides read TGTGCCAGCAGCTTAGAACGGGGGACTAGCGGGTCCTCCTACGAGCAGTACTTC. Translated: CASSLERGTSGSSYEQYF.

This clone was detected only once. The chain couples TRBV27 to TRBJ2-5; 8 bases fit TRBD2. The DNA end lines up better with TRBJ2-7; the J call may be wrong. In germline, CDR1 is MNHEY, CDR2 SMNVEV (reference sequence). CDR3 length: 15 amino acids. The CDR3 here is CASSSPGGHGYEQYF. CDR3 DNA sequence: TGTGCCAGCAGCTCTCCGGGGGGGCACGGGTACGAGCAGTACTTC.

The chain links TRBV5-1 to TRBJ2-2; 13 bases are a match to TRBD2. CDR3 length equals 15 residues. The junction had 2 bases not matched to a gene; V was cut back by 0 bases and J by 9 bases. Germline CDR1 reads SGHRS; CDR2 reads YFSETQ. The CDR3: CASSLEGTSGRELFF. As DNA, the CDR3 is TGCGCCAGCAGCTTGGAAGGGACTAGCGGGAGGGAGCTGTTTTTT.

The chain recombines TRBV7-8 with TRBJ2-2; D not resolved. This CDR3 has 14 residues. V was clipped by 8 bases and J by 6 bases, with 16 bases between them. The germline CDR1 and CDR2 sequences are SGHVS and FQNEAQ. The CDR3 sequence: CASLSSEWSGELFF. The CDR3 region has the DNA TGTGCCAGCTTGTCCTCAGAATGGTCCGGGGAGCTGTTTTTT.

The chain combines TRBV27 with TRBJ2-7; D possibly corresponds to TRBD2 (7 bases). The CDR3 length is 13 residues. The germline gives CDR1 MNHEY, CDR2 SMNVEV (reference sequence). V lost 3 bases and J lost 3, with 9 bases in between. Here the CDR3 DNA reads TGTGCCAGCAGTTTTAGGGGGGGCTACGAGCAGTACTTC. Translating it yields CASSFRGGYEQYF.

V usage is TRBV9 and J usage is TRBJ2-7, with 9 nucleotides matching TRBD1. J gave up 2 bases and V 4 bases, and 7 bases lay outside the gene matches. The V gene's germline CDR1 is SGDLS and CDR2 YYNGEE. The CDR3 is made up of 15 amino acids. The CDR3 coding sequence is TGTGCCAGCAGCCCCAGAAGGACAGGGGCCTACGAGCAGTACTTC. This sequence encodes CASSPRRTGAYEQYF.

The rearrangement links TRBV5-6 to TRBJ2-7; TRBD2 might be the D (6 bases). Per germline, CDR1 SGHDT and CDR2 YYEEEE. The CDR3 consists of 16 residues. Trimming took off 0 bases at V and 0 bases at J, with 13 bases between the two ends. The CDR3 is CASSLEGGTVSYEQYF. The DNA for the CDR3 is TGTGCCAGCAGCTTGGAAGGAGGGACGGTCTCCTACGAGCAGTACTTC.

The rearrangement uses TRBV6-5 and TRBJ1-2, with 7 bases that match TRBD1. The CDR3 is made up of 13 amino acids. The trim removed 6 bases at V and 4 bases at J, leaving 5 bases unmatched. The germline V gene has CDR1 MNHEY and CDR2 SVGAGI. DNA of the CDR3: TGTGCCAGCAGCCGGGACAGAGCCTATGGCTACACCTTC. It translates to CASSRDRAYGYTF.

The gene calls are TRBV4-3 and TRBJ1-3; possible D gene TRBD1, 5 bases. The CDR3 covers 16 residues. Germline CDR1 reads LGHNA; CDR2 reads YSLEER. Trimming removed 4 bases from V and 0 bases from J, with 13 bases in between. CDR3 bases: TGCGCCAGCAGCCGGGCCCTAGGGGCCTCTGGAAACACCATATATTTT. It yields the protein CASSRALGASGNTIYF.

The V and J genes are TRBV6-5 and TRBJ2-3; D possibly corresponds to TRBD1 (5 bases). The CDR3 sequence is 14 residues long. V was cut by 5 bases and J by 1 base, with 10 bases left in between. Germline loops: CDR1 MNHEY, CDR2 SVGAGI. CDR3 in DNA: TGTGCCAGCAGTACGGACACCGGCACAGATACGCAGTATTTT. This encodes CASSTDTGTDTQYF.

The rearrangement links TRBV27 to TRBJ2-3; 10 bases align to TRBD2. The J segment lost 5 bases and the V segment lost 8 bases, leaving 4 bases of the junction unmatched. The CDR3 loop spans 13 amino acids. Germline loops: CDR1 MNHEY, CDR2 SMNVEV (reference sequence). CDR3 protein: CASGLAGVDTQYF. DNA for the CDR3: TGTGCCAGCGGGCTAGCGGGAGTAGATACGCAGTATTTT.

This chain links TRBV4-1 with TRBJ2-3; the match to TRBD2 covers 14 bases. The V gene end was trimmed by 3 bases and the J gene end by 0 bases; junction bases not matched to a gene: 5. Germline V gene sequence: CDR1 MGHRA, CDR2 YSYEKL. The CDR3 is 18 amino acids. In DNA, the CDR3 is TGCGCCAGCAGCCAGGGGACTAGCGGGAGAGTTAGCACAGATACGCAGTATTTT. Translation gives CASSQGTSGRVSTDTQYF.

Remarks on this clone: The junction and the germline gene differ at one end; a read error may be behind it. This sequence joins TRBV7-2 and TRBJ1-5; D is perhaps TRBD1 (6 bases). This CDR3 is 16 amino acids long. Germline lookup yields CDR1 SGHTA and CDR2 FQGNSA. Here the CDR3 DNA reads TGTGCCAGCAGCTTAATCCCGGACAGAAGCAATCGGCCCCAGCATTTT. Amino acids: CASSLIPDRSNRPQHF.

The CDR3 DNA reads as TGTGCAAGTCGCTTAGCGCTTCCGGGACTAGCGGGAGGGGTCTCCTACGAGCAGTACTTC. Protein product: CASRLALPGLAGGVSYEQYF. The V gene is TRBV12-2, the J gene TRBJ2-7; TRBD2, the table's D call, lacks a check against the DNA. TRBV12-2 constitutes a pseudogene. The CDR3 is 20 amino acids.